The present T cell receptor (beta chain) was sequenced within a study of response to subunit inactivated influenza vaccine. MiXCR, applied by TCRdb to the RT-PCR reads, yields one record per CDR3 protein. Counted here are fewer than 800,000 distinct CDR3 sequences, more than 15% occurring once; the ten biggest clones make up around 10%. Study outcomes and limitations: Few new T cells, the authors suggested, are recruited by each seasonal influenza vaccination.

This CDR3 contains 19 residues. The germline V gene encodes CDR1 LGHNA and CDR2 YSLEER. The junction had 13 bases not matched to a gene; V was cut back by 4 bases and J by 3 bases. In the case of this clonotype: What it binds is unknown.

This sequence joins TRBV4-3 and TRBJ2-2; 11 positions agree with TRBD2. The clonotype comes from a man aged 45 to 65 who received an inactivated influenza vaccine. Sequencing was performed on PBMCs from blood, taken 11 to 12 days after vaccination. The DNA for the CDR3 is TGCGCCAGCAGCCCCAGCACTAGCGGGAGAATTGGGGACACCGGGGAGCTGTTTTTT. Protein sequence: CASSPSTSGRIGDTGELFF.